This T cell receptor (beta chain) was recorded in a study of T cells in localized non-small cell lung cancer. By its share, this clone is medium-sized. Its antigen is unidentified. Clones were sequenced by immunoSEQ multiplex PCR, and TCRdb holds only the in-frame ones, with some missing. Among roughly 6,000 clones listed, about 79% were seen once. CDR1 and CDR2 from the germline V gene are LNHDA and SQIVND (reference sequence). V trimming: 3 bases; J trimming: 5 bases; junction bases outside the gene matches: 5. This CDR3 is built from 16 residues. Overall study findings and caveats: The highest T cell clonality was in uninvolved adjacent lung, above tumor. Tumor samples were not multi-region, leaving intratumor heterogeneity unexcluded.

The sequence was obtained from a female donor over 55 with stage II lung adenocarcinoma. This chain links TRBV19 with TRBJ1-6; 9 bases match TRBD1. Sequencing used peripheral blood mononuclear cells, obtained before any cancer treatment. The CDR3 here is CASSIDRGANNSPLHF. The CDR3 DNA reads TGTGCCAGTAGTATCGACAGGGGGGCAAATAATTCACCCCTCCACTTT.